This T cell receptor beta chain was sequenced in a study of blood T cells in healthy people across ages (dated by TCRdb to the mid-2010s). About the investigation overall: In model experiments, roughly one uniquely barcoded TCR beta cDNA molecule per two T cells was captured by template switching. To track age-related changes in TCR beta repertoire diversity, the study relied on deep sequencing normalized with unique cDNA molecular identifiers. Using the same blood draw, the study looked at two additional independent replicas of 1 million unique cDNA reads for two donors, one aged 18 to 30 and the other aged 80 or older. Four age groups were formed from the donors: young (average approximately 15 years), middle-aged (around 37), aged (roughly 58) and long-lived (roughly 81). To avoid experimental bias, donors of different ages were distributed randomly across sequencing lanes.

A remark on this clonotype: What antigen it recognizes has not been identified. Base quality data are lacking; no much larger clone is found one base away.

To prepare the library, 5' RACE was applied. TCRdb shows the sequencer as Illumina HiSeq 2500. A second roughly 7 to 12 cycle PCR used a sample-barcoded 5' primer and a J-beta primer mix. Each TCR beta cDNA molecule received a unique molecular identifier from a template-switch 5' adaptor carrying 12 random nucleotides. At least 3 million CDR3-containing paired-end reads were obtained from each sample. First-strand cDNA synthesis was performed from all RNA using the Mint cDNA synthesis kit, with priming by a TRBC-specific oligonucleotide. All cDNA was treated with uracil-DNA glycosylase and then went through a first 18-cycle PCR with the universal primers M1SS and BC2_uni_R. In the paper's pipeline: Each sample was normalized by randomly selecting 1 million high-quality reads, each carrying a distinct molecular identifier. Reads sharing molecular identifiers were discarded rather than binned into consensus sequences. MiTCR, with a Q25 quality threshold and the strictest error-elimination algorithm, was used for CDR3 identification, clonotype clustering and error correction. A nonparametric unseen species model with Euler transformation was used to estimate lower-bound total TCR beta diversity. The public sequencing data were trimmed at Q25 with fastp and processed into clonotypes with MiXCR by TCRdb, which kept only in-frame beta chains. Each entry is one CDR3 protein sequence, shown with its most common DNA and genes. Here the V and J calls rest on TCRdb's processing, not on the authors' analysis. Across this sample there are about 970,000 distinct CDR3 sequences, with 51% seen only once. In total, the top ten clones hold 20% to 25% of the sample.

The donors were under 40 Caucasian individuals from Russia, aged about 6 to 95 years, who were systemically healthy. Approximately 9.3 milliliters of peripheral blood were collected from each donor into EDTA-treated Vacutainer tubes. Ficoll-Paque density-gradient centrifugation was used to isolate PBMCs, with at least 6 million obtained per sample. Total RNA was extracted from PBMCs with Trizol reagent, with at least 6 micrograms obtained per sample. Naive CD45RAhigh/CD27high T cell percentages were measured by flow cytometry on a PBMC aliquot from every donor. From the cysteine up to the phenylalanine, the CDR3 has a length of 12 residues. CDR3 DNA only is kept here, 36 bases in frame from base 1. What the authors observed across the whole study: Donor CMV infection status was unknown, potentially confounding age-related changes in expanded clonotypes. Estimates of total diversity based on one million sequenced T cells were considered lower bounds and underestimates. Compared with the aged group, the long-lived group had more naive CD4+ T cells, fewer expanded clones and increased TCR diversity, a pattern suggesting age selection. As age increased, observed TCR beta diversity per million T cells dropped in a roughly linear way, and a significant reduction was already evident by age 40. There was a strong correlation between observed TCR beta diversity and the percentage of naive T cells measured by flow cytometry. Bulk unsorted PBMC profiling prevented conclusive comparison of naive and antigen-experienced compartments.

The rearranged chain carries TRBV21-1 and TRBJ2-7. The end of the DNA aligns better with TRBJ2-4, so the J call may be wrong. TRBV21-1 is termed a pseudogene. The receptor's source is a woman aged 55 to 70 in good health. Sequenced input: blood. In nucleotide form, the sequence is TGTGCCAGCAGCCCCCGAATCGACATTCAGTACTTC. This translates into CASSPRIDIQYF.